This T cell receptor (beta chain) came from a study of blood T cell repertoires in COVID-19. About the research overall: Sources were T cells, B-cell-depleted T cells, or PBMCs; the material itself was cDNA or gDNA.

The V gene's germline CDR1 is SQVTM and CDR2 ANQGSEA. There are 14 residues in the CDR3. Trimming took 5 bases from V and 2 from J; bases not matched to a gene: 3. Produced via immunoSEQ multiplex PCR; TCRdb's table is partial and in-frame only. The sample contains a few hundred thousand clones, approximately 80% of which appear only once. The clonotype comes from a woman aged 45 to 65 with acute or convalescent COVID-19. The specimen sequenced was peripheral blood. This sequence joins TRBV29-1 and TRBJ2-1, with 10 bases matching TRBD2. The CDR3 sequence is CSVRTSGTYNEQFF. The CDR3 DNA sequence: TGCAGCGTTAGGACTAGCGGCACCTACAATGAGCAGTTCTTC.